Each of the 27 T cell receptor beta chains below was sequenced from the same sample in a study of blood T cell repertoires in COVID-19. The data were produced by immunoSEQ multiplex PCR, yet TCRdb's version contains in-frame clones alone and is incomplete. The sample lists about 12,000 clones, 70% to 75% seen once, with approximately 6% in the top ten. The sample comprised peripheral blood. These receptors were taken from a man between 60 and 75 years old with COVID-19, enrolled during active disease.

The chain has TRBV19 and TRBJ2-1; tentative D call: TRBD1 (5 bases). Germline CDR1 reads LNHDA; CDR2 reads SQIVND (reference sequence). The CDR3 covers 14 residues. Deletions cut 3 bases from V and 6 bases from J, with 12 bases between. CDR3 amino acids: CASSISGAGNEQFF. CDR3 coding DNA: TGTGCCAGTAGTATTTCTGGGGCCGGCAATGAGCAGTTCTTC.

This chain connects TRBV27 to TRBJ1-1, with D uncertain. The CDR3 totals 13 residues. V was clipped by 5 bases and J by 3 bases, with 10 bases between them. The germline CDR1 and CDR2 sequences are MNHEY and SMNVEV (reference sequence). CDR3: CASSGQEDTEAFF. CDR3 coding DNA: TGTGCCAGCAGTGGTCAGGAAGACACTGAAGCTTTCTTT.

This rearrangement joins TRBV7-2 to TRBJ1-4, with 7 bases that match TRBD1. The ends lost 5 bases at V and 7 bases at J; junction bases unmatched: 7. CDR1 and CDR2 from the germline V gene are SGHTA and FQGNSA. The CDR3 has 14 amino acids. The CDR3 coding sequence is TGTGCCAGCAGCGACAGGGCTGGGGGTGAAAAACTGTTTTTT. It specifies CASSDRAGGEKLFF.

The rearrangement uses TRBV4-3 and TRBJ2-1; 13 positions agree with TRBD2. CDR1 is LGHNA and CDR2 is YSLEER in the germline V gene. The CDR3 loop spans 16 amino acids. V lost 1 base, J lost 8 bases, and 5 bases stayed unmatched. The CDR3 loop is CASSQGTSGSRDEQFF. The CDR3 bases are TGCGCCAGCAGCCAAGGGACTAGCGGGAGCCGGGATGAGCAGTTCTTC.

This sequence joins TRBV4-3 and TRBJ1-4; D call uncertain. The CDR3 runs to 15 residues. Trimming left V 4 bases short and J 8 bases short, with 17 bases between. Per germline, CDR1 LGHNA and CDR2 YSLEER. Written as DNA, the CDR3 is TGCGCCAGCAGCCGGCGGGCCGCTACGCAAGAAAAACTGTTTTTT. Residues: CASSRRAATQEKLFF.

The chain links TRBV9 to TRBJ2-1; 7 positions match TRBD1. This CDR3 contains 13 residues. The ends lost 3 bases at V and 4 bases at J; junction bases unmatched: 1. Germline CDR1 and CDR2: SGDLS and YYNGEE. The CDR3 sequence: CASSAGQYNEQFF. The DNA for the CDR3 is TGTGCCAGCAGCGCGGGACAGTACAATGAGCAGTTCTTC.

This chain uses TRBV9 with TRBJ1-5, with 7 bases identical to TRBD1. With 0 bases clipped from V and 3 bases from J, the junction kept 15 bases outside the gene matches. Germline lookup yields CDR1 SGDLS and CDR2 YYNGEE. This CDR3 is built from 19 residues. The CDR3 nucleotides read TGTGCCAGCAGCGTAGAAACGTACAGGGGAGGTGATCACAATCAGCCCCAGCATTTT. Protein sequence: CASSVETYRGGDHNQPQHF.

The CDR3 protein is CASSLWATGYADTQYF. DNA of the CDR3: TGTGCCAGCAGCCTGTGGGCGACAGGGTACGCAGATACGCAGTATTTT. The J gene is TRBJ2-3, the V gene TRBV5-4; 7 bases line up with TRBD1. Germline CDR1 is SGHNT and CDR2 is YYREEE (reference sequence). The CDR3 spans 16 residues. V lost 4 bases and J lost 4; bases outside the gene matches: 12.

J is TRBJ2-3 and V is TRBV10-2; TRBD2 matches 9 bases. Germline trimming cut 2 bases from V and 5 bases from J; bases unmatched to any gene: 8. Germline values: CDR1 WSHSY, CDR2 SAAADI. The CDR3 has 16 amino acids. The CDR3 coding sequence is TGCGCCAGCAGTGAGATGGCGGGAGGGCATGGAGATACGCAGTATTTT. Protein sequence: CASSEMAGGHGDTQYF.

V and J are TRBV6-5 and TRBJ2-7; D is perhaps TRBD2 (6 bases). The V and J ends lost 0 bases and 6 bases respectively, with 9 bases between them. Germline V gene lookup returns CDR1 MNHEY and CDR2 SVGAGI. The CDR3 extends over 13 amino acids. In DNA form, the CDR3 reads TGTGCCAGCAGTTACTCGGAGGGATCCGAGCAGTACGTC. Translating gives CASSYSEGSEQYV.

The V and J genes are TRBV30 and TRBJ1-4; weak D call: TRBD1 (5 bases). Germline CDR1 and CDR2: GTSNPN and SVGIG (reference sequence). The CDR3 length is 13 residues. Trimming pared 5 bases from V and 5 bases from J, leaving 12 bases between. The CDR3 sequence is CAWDDSRNEKLFF. The CDR3 bases are TGTGCCTGGGACGACAGCCGGAATGAAAAACTGTTTTTT. Combining the CDR3 with reference TRBV30 and TRBJ1-4 gives the whole variable domain SQTIHQWPATLVQPVGSPLSLECTVEGTSNPNLYWYRQAAGRGLQLLFYSVGIGQISSEVPQNLSASRPQDRQFILSSKKLLLSDSGFYLCAWDDSRNEKLFFGSGTQLSVL.

This chain links TRBV19 with TRBJ2-3; D possibly corresponds to TRBD2 (7 bases). The CDR3 contains 15 residues. Trimming removed 4 bases at V and 4 bases at J, with 15 bases between. Germline CDR1 LNHDA, CDR2 SQIVND (reference sequence). CDR3 in DNA: TGTGCCAGTAGTACCACCCTAGGGGGGGCAGATACGCAGTATTTT. This sequence encodes CASSTTLGGADTQYF.

This clone was seen only a few times. The chain uses TRBV28 and TRBJ2-2; a possible D gene is TRBD1 (6 bases). This CDR3 comprises 14 residues. Trimming left V 4 bases short and J 1 base short, with 7 bases between. Germline V gene sequence: CDR1 MDHEN, CDR2 SYDVKM. In nucleotides, the CDR3 is TGTGCCAGCAGTTCGGGACAGAACACCGGGGAGCTGTTTTTT. Translating gives CASSSGQNTGELFF.

In its sample, this clone is medium-sized. CDR3 nucleotide sequence: TGTGCCAGCAGCTTCGACAGGATGGGCACTGAAGCTTTCTTT. Its protein product is CASSFDRMGTEAFF. This chain joins TRBV5-8 and TRBJ1-1, with a tentative D call TRBD1 (6 bases). Germline V gene sequence: CDR1 SGHTS, CDR2 YDEGEE. The CDR3 sequence is 14 residues long. The V end lost 2 bases, the J end lost 4 bases, and 12 bases lay between the germline ends.

The chain's CDR3 is CASSQDFSGGTDTQYF. In DNA, the CDR3 is TGTGCCAGCAGCCAAGATTTTTCCGGTGGCACAGATACGCAGTATTTT. This rearrangement joins TRBV3-1 (or the pseudogene TRBV3-2) to TRBJ2-3, with no clear D. The germline V gene encodes CDR1 LGHDT and CDR2 YNNKEL (reference sequence). The V end lost 0 bases, the J end lost 1 base, and 11 bases lay between the germline ends. CDR3 size: 16 residues.

V usage is TRBV6-5 and J usage is TRBJ1-4, with 7 bases lining up with TRBD1. After removal of 6 bases from V and 10 bases from J, the junction contained 11 bases not matched to a gene. This CDR3 spans 14 amino acids. CDR1 MNHEY and CDR2 SVGAGI come from the germline V gene. The chain's CDR3 is CASRPGSPGGKLFF. The CDR3, as DNA: TGTGCCAGCAGACCCGGGTCCCCAGGGGGAAAACTGTTTTTT.

The V call is TRBV7-9, the J call TRBJ2-6; 7 bases are shared with TRBD1. CDR3 length: 16 residues. V gave up 8 bases and J gave up 3 bases; unmatched junction bases: 10. From germline, CDR1 is SEHNR and CDR2 FQNEAQ (reference sequence). Here the CDR3 DNA reads TGTGCCAGCGGCCGACAGGGTCTTAGTGGGGCCAACGTCCTGACTTTC. Encoded protein: CASGRQGLSGANVLTF. The full variable domain, completed using reference TRBV7-9 and TRBJ2-6, is DTGVSQNPRHKITKRGQNVTFRCDPISEHNRLYWYRQTLGQGPEFLTYFQNEAQLEKSRLLSDRFSAERPKGSFSTLEIQRTEQGDSAMYLCASGRQGLSGANVLTFGAGSRLTVL.

This clone came up once. The J gene is TRBJ2-7, the V gene TRBV3-1 (or the pseudogene TRBV3-2), with D perhaps matching TRBD2 (5 bases). Between the trimmed V and J ends, which lost 4 bases and 0 bases, there was a span of 10 bases. CDR3 size: 14 residues. Per the germline V gene, CDR1 is LGHDT and CDR2 is YNNKEL (reference sequence). In nucleotides, the CDR3 is TGTGCCAGCAGCCCCTTGGCGGGCTCCTACGAGCAGTACTTC. The encoded protein is CASSPLAGSYEQYF.

This chain joins TRBV30 and TRBJ1-1; D remains ambiguous. This CDR3 has 13 residues. Germline values: CDR1 GTSNPN, CDR2 SVGIG (reference sequence). The V gene lost 2 bases and the J gene lost 6 bases, with 13 bases spanning the gap. The CDR3 reads CAWSPGLGAEAFF. As DNA, the CDR3 is TGTGCCTGGAGTCCAGGTCTGGGCGCTGAAGCTTTCTTT. Drawing the rest from reference TRBV30 and TRBJ1-1, the complete variable domain is SQTIHQWPATLVQPVGSPLSLECTVEGTSNPNLYWYRQAAGRGLQLLFYSVGIGQISSEVPQNLSASRPQDRQFILSSKKLLLSDSGFYLCAWSPGLGAEAFFGQGTRLTVV.

This clone has more than one count but fewer than ten. This chain uses TRBV13 with TRBJ2-1; 13 nucleotides match TRBD2. The CDR3 is 20 amino acids. The germline V gene has CDR1 PRHDT and CDR2 FYEKMQ (reference sequence). The junction had 18 bases not matched to a gene; V was cut back by 5 bases and J by 5 bases. Here the CDR3 DNA reads TGTGCCAGCAGCCCCCCGGGATTAGTTACTAGCGGGAGGGGGAACAATGAGCAGTTCTTC. As protein: CASSPPGLVTSGRGNNEQFF. Together with reference TRBV13 and TRBJ2-1, the CDR3 gives the full variable domain: AAGVIQSPRHLIKEKRETATLKCYPIPRHDTVYWYQQGPGQDPQFLISFYEKMQSDKGSIPDRFSAQQFSDYHSELNMSSLELGDSALYFCASSPPGLVTSGRGNNEQFFGPGTRLTVL.

The V gene is TRBV6-1, the J gene TRBJ1-1; 8 positions match TRBD1. Germline V gene data show CDR1 as MNHNS and CDR2 as SASEGT. The CDR3 length is 18 residues. V shed 0 bases, J shed 3 bases, and the junction held 12 bases outside the gene matches. CDR3 nucleotide sequence: TGTGCCAGCAGTGAAGCGTCATTCTACTACAGGGGGGACACTGAAGCTTTCTTT. Encoded protein: CASSEASFYYRGDTEAFF.

Notes on this clone: It is unclear where the CDR3 begins or ends on the DNA, so no DNA is shown, and the CDR3 is as TCRdb lists it. CDR3: CASSKGFGQGTKNIQYF. The rearrangement links TRBV21-1 to TRBJ2-4; no check of the table's D call, TRBD1, against the DNA was made. TRBV21-1 is flagged as a pseudogene. The CDR3 is 17 residues long, counting both termini.

V usage is TRBV4-2 and J usage is TRBJ2-1; TRBD1 agrees at 8 bases. Germline V gene sequence: CDR1 LGHNA, CDR2 YNFKEQ. V lost 0 bases and J lost 6; bases outside the gene matches: 19. The CDR3 length is 20 residues. DNA for the CDR3: TGTGCCAGCAGCCAAGAGCCCCCGGGTGATCGGACAGGGAGGTTCAATGAGCAGTTCTTC. Translating it yields CASSQEPPGDRTGRFNEQFF.

CDR3: CATAIRGRPYGYTF. The CDR3 DNA follows: TGTGCCACGGCCATTAGGGGGCGCCCCTATGGCTACACCTTC. The chain combines TRBV15 with TRBJ1-2, with TRBD1 matching 7 bases. The germline CDR1 and CDR2 sequences are LNHNV and YYDKDF (reference sequence). The trim removed 9 bases at V and 4 bases at J, leaving 11 bases unmatched. The CDR3 is made up of 14 amino acids.

The CDR3: CASSQGLAGWGSYEQYV. CDR3 DNA: TGCGCCAGCAGCCAAGGACTAGCGGGATGGGGCTCCTACGAGCAGTACGTC. The chain employs TRBV4-1 and TRBJ2-7; 11 bases are a match to TRBD2. This CDR3 comprises 17 residues. J lost 0 bases, V lost 1 base, and 5 bases had no gene match. CDR1 MGHRA and CDR2 YSYEKL come from the germline V gene.

This rearrangement joins TRBV27 to TRBJ1-2; 8 nucleotides line up with TRBD1. V lost 2 bases, J lost 2 bases, and 1 base stayed unmatched. CDR1 MNHEY and CDR2 SMNVEV come from the germline V gene (reference sequence). The CDR3 consists of 14 residues. CDR3: CASSLQGANYGYTF. As DNA, the CDR3 is TGTGCCAGCAGTTTACAGGGGGCGAACTATGGCTACACCTTC.

In nucleotides, the CDR3 is TGTGCCAGCAGTGAAGTCGGGACAGGGCGGAACTATGGCTACACCTTC. Protein product: CASSEVGTGRNYGYTF. The chain employs TRBV2 and TRBJ1-2; TRBD1 matches at 9 bases. The V and J ends lost 1 base and 2 bases, in that order; junction bases with no gene match: 5. This CDR3 region has 16 residues. CDR1 and CDR2 from the germline V gene are SNHLY and FYNNEI.